This T cell receptor beta chain was documented in a study of Graves' ophthalmopathy and Graves' hyperthyroidism. Turning to the study itself: Peripheral blood (taken before any treatment) was collected at initial diagnosis.

This clonotype has a single count. CDR3 regions of TCR beta were amplified from RNA transcripts. A first-round RT-PCR used HTBI primers, followed by a second-round multiplex PCR. MiXCR was run by TCRdb on the multiplex PCR reads, yielding one entry per CDR3 protein. The sample lists over 200,000 distinct CDR3 sequences, 25% to 30% occurring once. Unmatched junction bases numbered 7, after V lost 6 bases and J lost 5 bases. Germline V lookup: CDR1 MNHNS, CDR2 SASEGT. The CDR3 is made up of 14 amino acids. This clonotype was obtained from a man aged 50 to 60 with Graves' ophthalmopathy. The sample was peripheral blood. This chain connects TRBV6-1 to TRBJ2-7, with 10 bases aligning to TRBD1. The CDR3 loop is CASRVGDRGHEQYF. CDR3 bases: TGTGCCAGCAGGGTCGGGGACAGGGGTCACGAGCAGTACTTC.